These 11 T cell receptor beta chains were sequenced from one sample in a study of blood T cells in healthy people across ages. The second PCR ran roughly 6 to 11 cycles with a sample-barcoded 5' primer and J-beta primers. TCRdb processed the 5' RACE reads anew with MiXCR; each CDR3 protein has one entry. Of around 1,100,000 distinct CDR3 sequences listed, approximately 38% were seen once; the top ten hold about 12%. The sample taken for sequencing was blood. The origin of the receptors is a man aged 18 to 30 in good health.

The chain employs TRBV6-5 and TRBJ2-2; D unclear. This CDR3 has 14 amino acids. V dropped 10 bases and J dropped 0 bases, with 12 bases sitting between them. From germline, CDR1 is MNHEY and CDR2 SVGAGI. The CDR3 DNA sequence: TGTGCCACCTCTGGAAACCCGAACACCGGGGAGCTGTTTTTT. Protein sequence: CATSGNPNTGELFF.

The chain has TRBV9 and TRBJ2-5; 10 bases align to TRBD1. With 0 bases clipped from V and 11 bases from J, the junction kept 10 bases outside the gene matches. Germline CDR1 reads SGDLS; CDR2 reads YYNGEE. This CDR3 is 15 amino acids long. The CDR3 loop reads CASSVGQGAGDEQYF. The CDR3 region has the DNA TGTGCCAGCAGCGTAGGACAGGGGGCGGGGGATGAGCAGTACTTC. Supplemented by reference TRBV9 and TRBJ2-5, the full variable domain reads DSGVTQTPKHLITATGQRVTLRCSPRSGDLSVYWYQQSLDQGLQFLIQYYNGEERAKGNILERFSAQQFPDLHSELNLSSLELGDSALYFCASSVGQGAGDEQYFGPGTRLLVL.

The chain combines TRBV30 with TRBJ2-3; D uncertain. The CDR3 is 13 amino acids. Germline values: CDR1 GTSNPN, CDR2 SVGIG (reference sequence). Between the trimmed V and J ends, which lost 3 bases and 3 bases, there was a span of 10 bases. This chain's CDR3 is CAWRKRETDTQYF. Written as DNA, the CDR3 is TGTGCCTGGAGGAAAAGGGAAACAGATACGCAGTATTTT.

In this sample, this clonotype turned up many times. The chain links TRBV6-6 to TRBJ2-5; 8 bases match TRBD2. The J segment lost 3 bases and the V segment lost 2 bases, leaving 8 bases of the junction unmatched. Germline assignment: CDR1 MNHNY and CDR2 SVGAGI (reference sequence). CDR3 length: 16 amino acids. CDR3 DNA sequence: TGTGCCAGCAGTTACGGAACTAGCGGACCGGAAGAGACCCAGTACTTC. Encoded protein: CASSYGTSGPEETQYF.

CDR3 protein: CASSYSGWDEQYF. The CDR3 coding sequence is TGTGCCAGCAGTTATTCGGGATGGGACGAGCAGTACTTC. The gene calls are TRBV6-6 and TRBJ2-5, with D possibly being TRBD2 (5 bases). The DNA end is a closer match to TRBJ2-7, so the J assignment may be wrong. The germline CDR1 and CDR2 sequences are MNHNY and SVGAGI (reference sequence). The CDR3 runs to 13 residues.

This clonotype was seen more than once but under ten times. The CDR3 bases are TGTGCCAGCAGGCGGAGGACAGGGGGGAACACTGAAGCTTTCTTT. It encodes CASRRRTGGNTEAFF. The genes are TRBV6-5 and TRBJ1-1, with 10 nucleotides matching TRBD1. The J segment lost 1 base and the V segment lost 6 bases, leaving 5 bases of the junction unmatched. The CDR3 extends over 15 amino acids. The germline gives CDR1 MNHEY, CDR2 SVGAGI.

V is TRBV29-1 and J is TRBJ1-2, with TRBD1 as a possible D gene (6 bases). The CDR3 extends over 14 amino acids. Trimming took off 3 bases at V and 3 bases at J, with 14 bases between the two ends. Germline V gene lookup returns CDR1 SQVTM and CDR2 ANQGSEA. The CDR3 sequence is CSVDPQGRDYGYTF. The CDR3 DNA is TGCAGCGTTGACCCCCAGGGGCGCGACTATGGCTACACCTTC. Looking up the rest from reference TRBV29-1 and TRBJ1-2 gives the full variable domain: SAVISQKPSRDICQRGTSLTIQCQVDSQVTMMFWYRQQPGQSLTLIATANQGSEATYESGFVIDKFPISRPNLTFSTLTVSNMSPEDSSIYLCSVDPQGRDYGYTFGSGTRLTVV.

The rearrangement joins TRBV18 to TRBJ2-3; 8 nucleotides match TRBD2. The CDR3 has 16 amino acids. V shed 4 bases, J shed 0 bases, and the junction held 6 bases outside the gene matches. From germline, CDR1 is KGHSH and CDR2 LQKENI. The CDR3 loop is CASSRPSGPSTDTQYF. CDR3 nucleotide sequence: TGTGCCAGCTCACGTCCTAGCGGGCCTAGCACAGATACGCAGTATTTT.

The gene calls are TRBV10-2 and TRBJ1-5; D unresolved. Germline CDR1 WSHSY, CDR2 SAAADI. CDR3 length: 14 residues. Trimming took 7 bases from V and 4 from J, leaving 14 bases between them. The CDR3 DNA reads as TGCGCCAGCATGGCCGGGCCTAAAAATCAGCCCCAGCATTTT. This gives the protein CASMAGPKNQPQHF.

The chain joins TRBV12-3 or TRBV12-4 to TRBJ2-5, with D perhaps given as TRBD1 or TRBD2 (5 bases each). TRBJ2-7 matches the DNA end more closely, so the J call is doubtful. This CDR3 is built from 14 residues. The CDR3 coding sequence is TGTGCCAGCACCTTGCAGGGTTCAGCGGCCGAGCAGTACTTC. It codes for CASTLQGSAAEQYF.

V is TRBV20-1 and J is TRBJ2-4; the D is unclear. The CDR3 loop spans 16 amino acids. CDR1 and CDR2 from the germline V gene are DFQATT and SNEGSKA (reference sequence). Between the trimmed V and J ends, which lost 4 bases and 0 bases, there was a span of 16 bases. The CDR3 sequence: CSAMNLDLKAKNIQYF. The CDR3 DNA sequence: TGCAGTGCTATGAACCTTGATCTCAAAGCCAAAAACATTCAGTACTTC.